The 17 T cell receptor beta chains given below trace back to one sample, sequenced in a study of blood T cell repertoires in COVID-19. Method: immunoSEQ multiplex PCR; TCRdb's copy keeps in-frame clones and lacks some. The sample has around 260,000 clones; about nine tenths are singletons. Material: PBMCs or T cells enriched from blood (not recorded which). These receptors were obtained from a woman aged 25 to 39 who had recovered from COVID-19.

This chain links TRBV20-1 with TRBJ2-1, with 16 bases that match TRBD2. The CDR3 consists of 15 residues. The germline gives CDR1 DFQATT, CDR2 SNEGSKA (reference sequence). Germline trimming cut 5 bases from V and 8 bases from J; bases unmatched to any gene: 6. The CDR3 loop reads CSARGTSGRADEQFF. CDR3 DNA: TGCAGTGCTCGTGGGACTAGCGGGAGGGCCGATGAGCAGTTCTTC.

The genes are TRBV29-1 and TRBJ2-3; TRBD2 matches 10 bases. Germline V lookup: CDR1 SQVTM, CDR2 ANQGSEA. The CDR3 has 14 residues. Trimming removed 5 bases from V and 2 bases from J; junction bases left unmatched: 4. The CDR3 protein is CSVLLAGVTDTQYF. The CDR3 DNA sequence: TGCAGCGTTCTTCTAGCGGGGGTCACAGATACGCAGTATTTT.

CDR3 amino acids: CASSQDGGGRAPRLTQYF. DNA for the CDR3: TGTGCCAGCAGCCAAGATGGAGGCGGGAGGGCCCCCAGATTGACGCAGTATTTT. The chain has TRBV3-1 (or the pseudogene TRBV3-2) and TRBJ2-3; 9 bases line up with TRBD2. After removal of 0 bases from V and 9 bases from J, the junction contained 16 bases not matched to a gene. Germline-derived CDR1 and CDR2 are LGHDT and YNNKEL (reference sequence). The CDR3 length is 18 residues.

The genes are TRBV5-1 and TRBJ2-7; TRBD2 matches 14 bases. J gave up 1 base and V 6 bases, and 12 bases lay outside the gene matches. The germline CDR1 and CDR2 sequences are SGHRS and YFSETQ. CDR3 length: 18 amino acids. CDR3 sequence: CASTRGGGLAGGSYEQYF. DNA of the CDR3: TGCGCCAGCACCCGGGGCGGTGGACTAGCGGGGGGTTCCTACGAGCAGTACTTC.

J is TRBJ2-2 and V is TRBV11-2, with D perhaps TRBD1 (6 bases). The germline gives CDR1 SGHAT, CDR2 FQNNGV. The CDR3 is 17 residues long. Deletions cut 5 bases from V and 0 bases from J, with 16 bases between. CDR3 nucleotide sequence: TGTGCCAGCAGCCCCCCCTCGGGACATCCGAACACCGGGGAGCTGTTTTTT. Translating gives CASSPPSGHPNTGELFF.

V is TRBV28 and J is TRBJ1-2; 8 bases fit TRBD1. CDR3 length: 15 amino acids. Germline V gene sequence: CDR1 MDHEN, CDR2 SYDVKM. J lost 6 bases, V lost 2 bases, and 8 bases had no gene match. The CDR3 bases are TGTGCCAGCAGTTTAAGGGCAGGGGGCTTCGATGGCTACACCTTC. Amino acid sequence: CASSLRAGGFDGYTF.

The DNA for the CDR3 is TGTGCCTGGAGTGTCCCGTCCGGGACAGCGTTTTTT. Residues: CAWSVPSGTAFF. The chain recombines TRBV30 with TRBJ1-4; 7 bases agree with TRBD1. The CDR3 runs 12 residues. V lost 0 bases to trimming and J lost 16 bases; unmatched junction nucleotides: 8. CDR1 and CDR2 from the germline V gene are GTSNPN and SVGIG (reference sequence).

This sequence joins TRBV23-1 and TRBJ2-7; 8 bases align to TRBD2. TRBV23-1 is an ORF; its function is uncertain. This CDR3 comprises 17 residues. The junction had 14 bases not matched to a gene; V was cut back by 3 bases and J by 4 bases. The CDR3 spells CASSHPGLAQRVYEQYF. The CDR3 DNA is TGCGCCAGCAGTCACCCCGGACTAGCTCAGAGGGTTTACGAGCAGTACTTC.

This chain uses TRBV19 with TRBJ2-1, with TRBD1 identical over 10 bases. CDR1 and CDR2 from the germline V gene are LNHDA and SQIVND (reference sequence). V was pared by 3 bases and J by 4 bases, with 6 bases of the junction left unmatched. CDR3 size: 16 residues. Written as DNA, the CDR3 is TGTGCCAGTAGTATCCCAGGACAGGGGGATTACAATGAGCAGTTCTTC. Translating it yields CASSIPGQGDYNEQFF.

The rearrangement uses TRBV24-1 and TRBJ2-2, with TRBD1 matching over 10 bases. The germline V gene has CDR1 KGHDR and CDR2 SFDVKD. After removal of 4 bases from V and 7 bases from J, the junction contained 5 bases not matched to a gene. The CDR3 runs 15 residues. The CDR3 protein is CATSDKGQGSGELFF. The CDR3 bases are TGTGCCACCAGTGACAAGGGACAGGGGAGCGGGGAGCTGTTTTTT.

J is TRBJ1-5 and V is TRBV20-1; D unclear. From germline, CDR1 is DFQATT and CDR2 SNEGSKA (reference sequence). The V and J ends lost 3 bases and 0 bases respectively, with 12 bases between them. This CDR3 is 15 amino acids long. The CDR3 here is CSASPRISSNQPQHF. CDR3 nucleotide sequence: TGCAGTGCTAGTCCCAGGATAAGTAGCAATCAGCCCCAGCATTTT.

This chain links TRBV29-1 with TRBJ1-1; 10 nucleotides agree with TRBD1. J lost 11 bases, V lost 0 bases, and 9 bases had no gene match. Germline V lookup: CDR1 SQVTM, CDR2 ANQGSEA. The CDR3 loop spans 14 amino acids. The CDR3 nucleotides read TGCAGCGTTGAAGAGAGGGACAGGGGCTCGCTGGCTTTCTTT. Translating it yields CSVEERDRGSLAFF. Variable domain in full (rest from reference TRBV29-1 and TRBJ1-1): SAVISQKPSRDICQRGTSLTIQCQVDSQVTMMFWYRQQPGQSLTLIATANQGSEATYESGFVIDKFPISRPNLTFSTLTVSNMSPEDSSIYLCSVEERDRGSLAFFGQGTRLTVV.

J is TRBJ1-2 and V is TRBV30; 8 bases match TRBD1. The CDR3 length is 14 residues. The V segment lost 3 bases and the J segment 1 base; nucleotides outside the gene matches: 4. CDR1 and CDR2 (germline): GTSNPN, SVGIG (reference sequence). This CDR3 reads CAWREGQVNYGYTF. CDR3 coding DNA: TGTGCCTGGAGAGAGGGACAGGTTAACTATGGCTACACCTTC.

The chain recombines TRBV7-2 with TRBJ2-5; D is ambiguous. In germline, CDR1 is SGHTA, CDR2 FQGNSA. The ends were cut back, 1 base at V and 1 base at J, with 7 bases in the middle. This CDR3 contains 14 residues. CDR3 nucleotides: TGTGCCAGCAGCTTAGGCAGACTCCAAGAGACCCAGTACTTC. As protein: CASSLGRLQETQYF.

The chain is built from TRBV12-3 or TRBV12-4 and TRBJ2-2; no reliable D call. The CDR3 has 13 amino acids. V lost 3 bases and J 3 bases, leaving 5 bases between the germline ends. The CDR3 coding sequence is TGTGCCAGCAGTTTGTTAGACACCGGGGAGCTGTTTTTT. This codes for CASSLLDTGELFF.

This chain links TRBV5-8 with TRBJ1-6, with D perhaps matching TRBD1 (6 bases). V was clipped by 0 bases and J by 9 bases, with 10 bases between them. Per germline, CDR1 SGHTS and CDR2 YDEGEE. The CDR3 extends over 14 amino acids. The CDR3 DNA follows: TGTGCCAGCAGCTTGGCACAGGGTAGTTCACCCCTCCACTTT. Encoded protein: CASSLAQGSSPLHF.

A word on this clone: Other DNA variants within this sample encode the same CDR3. This sequence joins TRBV7-9 and TRBJ2-3; 14 bases match TRBD2. Germline CDR1 and CDR2: SEHNR and FQNEAQ (reference sequence). The CDR3 sequence is 15 residues long. With V trimmed by 5 bases and J by 6 bases, 4 bases remained unmatched. Here the CDR3 reads CASSPGLAGADTQYF. DNA of the CDR3: TGTGCCAGCAGCCCGGGACTAGCGGGGGCTGATACGCAGTATTTT.